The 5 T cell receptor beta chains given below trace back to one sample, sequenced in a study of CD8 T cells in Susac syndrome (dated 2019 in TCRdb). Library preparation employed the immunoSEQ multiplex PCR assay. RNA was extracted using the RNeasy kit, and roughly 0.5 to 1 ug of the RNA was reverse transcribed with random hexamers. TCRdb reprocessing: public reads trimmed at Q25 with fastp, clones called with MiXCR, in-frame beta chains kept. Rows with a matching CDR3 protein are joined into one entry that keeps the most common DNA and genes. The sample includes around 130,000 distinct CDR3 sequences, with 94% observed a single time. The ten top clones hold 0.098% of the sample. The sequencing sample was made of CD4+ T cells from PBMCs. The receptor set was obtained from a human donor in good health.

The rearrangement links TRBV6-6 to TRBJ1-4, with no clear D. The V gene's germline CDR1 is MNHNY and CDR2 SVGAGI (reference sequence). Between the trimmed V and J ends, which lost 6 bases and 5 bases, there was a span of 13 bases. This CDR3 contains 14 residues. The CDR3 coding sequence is TGTGCCAGCAGGCATGGGGAACGAAATGAAAAACTGTTTTTT. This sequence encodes CASRHGERNEKLFF.

The CDR3 DNA sequence: TGCAGCGTTATTCGGACAGGGGGCGAAAAGACCCAGTACTTC. Translation gives CSVIRTGGEKTQYF. The chain links TRBV29-1 to TRBJ2-5; 11 nucleotides line up with TRBD1. This CDR3 is 14 amino acids long. V was clipped by 5 bases and J by 6 bases; unmatched bases: 8. The germline V gene has CDR1 SQVTM and CDR2 ANQGSEA.

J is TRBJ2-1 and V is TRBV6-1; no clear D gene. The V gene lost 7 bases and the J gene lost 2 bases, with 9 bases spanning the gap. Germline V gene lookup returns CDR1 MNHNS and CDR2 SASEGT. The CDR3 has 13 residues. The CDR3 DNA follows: TGTGCCAGCATAGGGCAGGCCTACAATGAGCAGTTCTTC. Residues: CASIGQAYNEQFF.

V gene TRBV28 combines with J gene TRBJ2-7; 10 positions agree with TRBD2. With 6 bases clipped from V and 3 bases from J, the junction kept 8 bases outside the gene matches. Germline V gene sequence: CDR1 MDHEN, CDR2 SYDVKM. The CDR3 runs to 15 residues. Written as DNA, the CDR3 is TGTGCCAGCAGGAGACAAGCGGGAGGGGACTACGAGCAGTACTTC. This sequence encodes CASRRQAGGDYEQYF.

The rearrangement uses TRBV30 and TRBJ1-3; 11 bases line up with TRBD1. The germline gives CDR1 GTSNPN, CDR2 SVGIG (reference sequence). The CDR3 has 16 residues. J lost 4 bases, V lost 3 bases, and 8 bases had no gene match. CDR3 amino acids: CAWSRPGQGGGNTIYF. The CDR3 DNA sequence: TGTGCCTGGAGCCGACCGGGACAGGGGGGAGGAAACACCATATATTTT.